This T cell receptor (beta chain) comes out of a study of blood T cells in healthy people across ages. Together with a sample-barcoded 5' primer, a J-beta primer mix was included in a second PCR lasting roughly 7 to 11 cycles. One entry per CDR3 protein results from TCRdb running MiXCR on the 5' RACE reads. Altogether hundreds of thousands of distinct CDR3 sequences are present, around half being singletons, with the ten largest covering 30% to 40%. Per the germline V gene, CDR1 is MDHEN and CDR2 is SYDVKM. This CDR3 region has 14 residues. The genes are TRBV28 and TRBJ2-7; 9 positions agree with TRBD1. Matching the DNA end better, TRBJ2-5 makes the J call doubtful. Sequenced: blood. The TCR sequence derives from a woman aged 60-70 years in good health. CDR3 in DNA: TGTGCCAGCATCGGGGGACAGGGAAGAGAGACCCAGTACTTC. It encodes CASIGGQGRETQYF.